The 7 T cell receptor beta chains listed next were all sequenced from one sample in a study of cytomegalovirus exposure and HLA in healthy donors. The PCR contained 60 Vbeta and 13 Jbeta primers. Sequenced by immunoSEQ multiplex PCR; TCRdb stores in-frame clones only, minus some. Of more than 85,000 clones in the sample, more than 70% were seen once. Input material: PBMCs. The receptors stem from a man aged 30-40 years in good health and CMV-seronegative.

The genes are TRBV6-1 and TRBJ1-1, with D possibly being TRBD1 (5 bases). Trimming removed 2 bases at V and 9 bases at J, with 13 bases between. From germline, CDR1 is MNHNS and CDR2 SASEGT. The CDR3 spans 13 residues. DNA for the CDR3: TGTGCCAGCAGTGAATGGGTGGGGGGTAAAGCTTTCTTT. Amino acids: CASSEWVGGKAFF.

The rearrangement links TRBV7-2 to TRBJ1-3, with TRBD1 as a possible D gene (5 bases). In germline, CDR1 is SGHTA, CDR2 FQGNSA. The CDR3 length is 16 residues. V lost 1 base and J lost 0, with 10 bases in between. The CDR3 region is CASSLVSGHSGNTIYF. In DNA, the CDR3 is TGTGCCAGCAGCTTAGTGTCCGGACACTCTGGAAACACCATATATTTT. Complete variable domain (other parts from reference TRBV7-2 and TRBJ1-3): GAGVSQSPSNKVTEKGKDVELRCDPISGHTALYWYRQSLGQGLEFLIYFQGNSAPDKSGLPSDRFSAERTGGSVSTLTIQRTQQEDSAVYLCASSLVSGHSGNTIYFGEGSWLTVV.

Note on this clone: Other DNA sequences in this sample translate to the same CDR3. The rearrangement links TRBV27 to TRBJ2-5, with 10 nucleotides matching TRBD2. V shed 5 bases, J shed 5 bases, and the junction held 11 bases outside the gene matches. The CDR3 covers 16 residues. Germline loops: CDR1 MNHEY, CDR2 SMNVEV (reference sequence). CDR3 amino acids: CASSPSLAGVGETQYF. CDR3 nucleotide sequence: TGTGCCAGCAGTCCTTCGCTAGCGGGGGTCGGCGAGACCCAGTACTTC.

This rearrangement joins TRBV7-2 to TRBJ2-1; D remains ambiguous. The CDR3 spans 14 residues. In germline, CDR1 is SGHTA, CDR2 FQGNSA. V was cut by 5 bases and J by 8 bases, with 16 bases left in between. Here the CDR3 DNA reads TGTGCCAGCAGCCCCCGATCTTTAAGCGATGAGCAGTTCTTC. Its protein is CASSPRSLSDEQFF.

The chain links TRBV10-1 to TRBJ2-3; 13 bases align to TRBD2. The CDR3 is 15 amino acids. V lost 6 bases to trimming and J lost 7 bases; unmatched junction nucleotides: 7. Germline values: CDR1 WNHNN, CDR2 SYGVQD (reference sequence). CDR3 sequence (DNA): TGCGCCAGCAGCCCGACTAGCGGGGGGAGGAATACGCAGTATTTT. Translating gives CASSPTSGGRNTQYF.

The chain combines TRBV5-4 with TRBJ1-5, with a weak D call TRBD1 (5 bases). Germline loops: CDR1 SGHNT, CDR2 YYREEE (reference sequence). The CDR3 runs 13 residues. Trimming removed 3 bases from V and 4 bases from J, with 8 bases in between. The CDR3 loop is CASSSQGNQPQHF. In nucleotides, the CDR3 is TGTGCCAGCAGCTCGCAGGGTAATCAGCCCCAGCATTTT.

This clone showed up just a few times. The CDR3, as DNA: TGTGCCAGCAGGCGGGCGGGACTAGCGGGGGGCTCGCGAGAGACCCAGTACTTC. This sequence encodes CASRRAGLAGGSRETQYF. The chain has TRBV2 and TRBJ2-5; 15 nucleotides line up with TRBD2. The CDR3 contains 18 residues. V shed 6 bases, J shed 4 bases, and the junction held 12 bases outside the gene matches. The V gene's germline CDR1 is SNHLY and CDR2 FYNNEI.